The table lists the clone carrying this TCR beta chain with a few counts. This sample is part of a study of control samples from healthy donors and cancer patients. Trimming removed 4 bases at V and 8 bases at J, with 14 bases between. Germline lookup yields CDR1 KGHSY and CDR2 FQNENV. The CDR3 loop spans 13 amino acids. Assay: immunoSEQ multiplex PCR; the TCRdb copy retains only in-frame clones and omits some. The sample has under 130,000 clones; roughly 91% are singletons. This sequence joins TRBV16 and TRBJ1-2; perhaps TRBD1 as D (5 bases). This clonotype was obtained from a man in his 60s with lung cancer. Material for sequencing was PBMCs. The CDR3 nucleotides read TGTGCCAGCAGCCTTGGGGCCCAGGGCGGCTACACCTTC. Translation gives CASSLGAQGGYTF.